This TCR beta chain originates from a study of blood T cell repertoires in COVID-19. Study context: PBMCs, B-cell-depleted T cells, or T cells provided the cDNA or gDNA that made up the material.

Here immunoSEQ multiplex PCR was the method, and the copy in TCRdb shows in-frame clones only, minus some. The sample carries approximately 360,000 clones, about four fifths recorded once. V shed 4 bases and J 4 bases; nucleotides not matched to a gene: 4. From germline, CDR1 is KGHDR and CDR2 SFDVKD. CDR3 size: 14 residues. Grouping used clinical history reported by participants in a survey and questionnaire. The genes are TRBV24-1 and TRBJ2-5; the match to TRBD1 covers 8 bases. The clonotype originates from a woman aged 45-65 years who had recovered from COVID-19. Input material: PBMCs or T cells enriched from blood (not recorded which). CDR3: CATSDPGGPETQYF. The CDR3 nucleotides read TGTGCCACCAGTGACCCAGGGGGCCCAGAGACCCAGTACTTC.